This T cell receptor beta chain appears in the sequencing data of a study of T-cell memory formation after mild COVID-19. This clonotype was counted a few times. As yet, its antigen is unknown. Whole-study findings and limits: Some clones that responded turned up in pre-infection memory, which suggests that cross-reactive memory joined in. Later expanders leaned CD4+, whereas day 15 to 85 contracting clones were balanced CD4/CD8. The study found contracting CD4+ clones mainly in CM and EM and contracting CD8+ clones in EMRA.

5'RACE with constant-segment primers built TCRalpha and TCRbeta cDNA libraries with UMIs. Via MiXCR, TCRdb re-called the 5' RACE reads, giving one row per CDR3 protein. This repertoire shows approximately 490,000 distinct CDR3 sequences, over 20% found once; its top ten account for roughly an eighth. V was pared by 5 bases and J by 8 bases, with 13 bases between. This CDR3 region has 13 residues. The chain has TRBV12-3 or TRBV12-4 and TRBJ1-5; D remains unclear. Sequenced input: PBMCs or a T cell subset sorted from them (not recorded which). This TCR came from an adult woman who had mild COVID-19 (a few samples of this study predate the infection). Cell type and time point are not known. CDR3 amino acids: CASSPSHGEPQHF. Written as DNA, the CDR3 is TGTGCCAGCAGTCCCTCACATGGAGAGCCCCAGCATTTT.